This is a list of T cell receptor beta chains from one sample in a study of T cells after yellow fever vaccination. MiXCR was run by TCRdb on the 5' RACE reads, yielding one entry per CDR3 protein. The sample has 450,000 to 550,000 distinct CDR3 sequences; around 21% are singletons. The sample was PBMCs, taken 15 days after the yellow fever booster vaccination. These receptors were collected from a man between 25 and 39 years old who received the YFV17D yellow fever vaccine. Each CDR3 is given without its conserved first and last residue.

TRBJ1-2 TRBV10-3 AISEIGGYGYT
TRBJ2-7 TRBV4-3 ASSQVAGLTKGYEQY
TRBJ1-4 TRBV10-3 AISESRGKEKLF
TRBJ2-2 TRBV27 ASGTVTGELF
TRBJ2-2 TRBV5-1 ASSSDLTIGGELF
TRBJ1-2 TRBV20-1 SARRTAKRGYT
TRBJ2-7 TRBV27 ASAGTSRYEQY
TRBJ2-7 TRBV7-9 ASSLAAGGDYEQY
TRBJ2-2 TRBV11-2 ASSPDRVGPGELF
TRBJ2-1 TRBV20-1 SARGWGGRSYNEQF
TRBJ2-7 TRBV20-1 SPGQGKDEQY
TRBJ2-7 TRBV20-1 SASTPDTYEQY
TRBJ2-1 TRBV20-1 SATPGFHEQF
TRBJ2-5 TRBV10-3 AISARSGGQQETQY
TRBJ2-7 TRBV27 ASSLLPSYPPGKTAEQY
TRBJ2-5 TRBV9 ASSVGEGETQY
TRBJ2-5 TRBV27 ASTSVFRETQETQY
TRBJ1-3 TRBV5-6 ASKRFSGNTIY